Listed below are T cell receptor beta chains from one sample, sequenced in a study of shared clonotypes between healthy human individuals. Sequenced by immunoSEQ multiplex PCR; TCRdb stores in-frame clones only, minus some. The table records approximately 1,500,000 clones, around 98% of them present only once. Source material: naive CD4+ T cells sorted from blood. These receptors came from a man aged 30 to 45 in good health. The CDR3 runs from the conserved cysteine through the conserved F or W. The D gene is left open where the match is weak. Clone size is not always given. Where it is, it says once, few, many or a class for expanded clones.

d_gene	abundance	v_gene	j_gene	CDR3aa	CDR3nt
TRBD2	NA	TRBV4-1	TRBJ2-5	CASSLRLAGNQETQYF	TGCGCCAGCAGCCTAAGACTAGCGGGAAATCAAGAGACCCAGTACTTC
TRBD1	once	TRBV18	TRBJ2-7	CASSPGQGFVNEQYF	TGTGCCAGCTCACCGGGACAGGGGTTCGTGAACGAGCAGTACTTC
NA	NA	TRBV4-3	TRBJ2-7	CASSHVWGGLYEQYF	TGCGCCAGCAGCCATGTGTGGGGGGGCCTCTACGAGCAGTACTTC
NA	NA	TRBV30	TRBJ2-7	CAWGRDSYEQYF	TGTGCCTGGGGGCGGGACTCCTACGAGCAGTACTTC
NA	NA	TRBV5-8	TRBJ2-7	CASSPQVGEWSYEQYF	TGTGCCAGCAGCCCCCAGGTGGGGGAGTGGTCCTACGAGCAGTACTTC
NA	NA	TRBV7-3	TRBJ2-1	CASSFVEGRQFF	TGTGCCAGCAGCTTCGTTGAGGGTCGTCAGTTCTTC
TRBD2	once	TRBV27	TRBJ2-1	CASSLGGLGGSPYNEQFF	TGTGCCAGCAGTTTAGGCGGGCTTGGCGGGAGCCCTTACAATGAGCAGTTCTTC
TRBD1	NA	TRBV18	TRBJ2-6	CASSPDRGTSGANVLTF	TGTGCCAGCTCACCAGACAGGGGCACCTCTGGGGCCAACGTCCTGACTTTC
NA	NA	TRBV29-1	TRBJ2-1	CSVEDYNEQFF	TGCAGCGTTGAAGACTACAATGAGCAGTTCTTC
NA	NA	TRBV19	TRBJ2-7	CASSPMGQRGYEQYF	TGTGCCAGTAGTCCGATGGGCCAGAGGGGCTACGAGCAGTACTTC
TRBD1	NA	TRBV6-6	TRBJ2-7	CASSIGQAYEQYF	TGTGCCAGCAGTATCGGACAGGCGTACGAGCAGTACTTC
TRBD1	once	TRBV29-1	TRBJ1-2	CSVGRSGQWREYGYTF	TGCAGCGTTGGAAGATCGGGACAGTGGCGTGAATATGGCTACACCTTC
NA	once	TRBV18	TRBJ2-7	CASSPTEYEQYF	TGTGCCAGCTCACCAACGGAATACGAGCAGTACTTC
TRBD2	NA	TRBV5-1	TRBJ2-5	CASSLDGRALETQYF	TGCGCCAGCAGCTTGGACGGGAGGGCCTTGGAGACCCAGTACTTC
NA	NA	TRBV29-1	TRBJ2-1	CSSYHRHNEQFF	TGCAGCTCGTATCATCGACACAATGAGCAGTTCTTC
NA	NA	TRBV5-1	TRBJ2-7	CASSSDGNEQYF	TGCGCCAGCAGCTCGGACGGGAACGAGCAGTACTTC
TRBD1	NA	TRBV6-6	TRBJ2-7	CASSQGQGSYEQYF	TGTGCCAGCAGTCAGGGACAGGGATCCTACGAGCAGTACTTC
TRBD2	NA	TRBV14	TRBJ2-1	CASSPPCGSNFCSQFF	TGTGCCAGCAGCCCCCCGTGCGGGAGCAATTTTTGTAGCCAGTTCTTC
TRBD2	NA	TRBV25-1	TRBJ2-7	CASSESPRLAGYTYEQYF	TGTGCCAGCAGTGAATCCCCCCGACTAGCGGGATATACCTACGAGCAGTACTTC
NA	NA	TRBV15	TRBJ2-2	CATSRSRGRDTGELFF	TGTGCCACCAGCAGATCTCGGGGCAGAGACACCGGGGAGCTGTTTTTT
NA	NA	TRBV30	TRBJ1-3	CAWRLRSGNTIYF	TGTGCCTGGAGGTTGCGCTCTGGAAACACCATATATTTT